Listed here are 2 T cell receptor beta chains from one sample, sequenced in a study of cytomegalovirus exposure and HLA in healthy donors (dated by TCRdb to between 2016 and 2019). The method behind the library was the immunoSEQ multiplex PCR assay. For the multiplex PCR, a mixture combining 60 forward primers for TCR Vbeta segments and 13 reverse primers for TCR Jbeta segments was used. TCRdb stores this immuneACCESS table with in-frame sequences only. Part of the clones is absent; in the studies checked, under half of the shortfall reflects unresolved V genes, and no reason is known for the rest. The sample records around 140,000 clones, roughly 72% of which are singletons. Roughly 7% of the sample is taken by the ten largest. Sample: PBMCs. The source of these receptors is a male donor in good health and CMV-seronegative.

J is TRBJ2-1 and V is TRBV4-3; D is possibly TRBD1 (5 bases). The CDR3 extends over 16 amino acids. V was pared by 4 bases and J by 10 bases, with 23 bases between. Germline V lookup: CDR1 LGHNA, CDR2 YSLEER. CDR3 amino acids: CASSLGQAGSPGEQFF. The CDR3 nucleotides read TGCGCCAGCAGCCTGGGGCAGGCTGGCTCCCCCGGGGAGCAGTTCTTC.

CDR3 residues: CASSLDRGGEQYF. The CDR3 DNA is TGTGCCAGCAGCTTGGACAGGGGTGGGGAGCAGTACTTC. This sequence joins TRBV7-6 and TRBJ2-5, with 9 bases fitting TRBD1. CDR3 length equals 13 residues. Germline V gene sequence: CDR1 SGHVS, CDR2 FNYEAQ. V lost 3 bases, J lost 11 bases, and 7 bases stayed unmatched.